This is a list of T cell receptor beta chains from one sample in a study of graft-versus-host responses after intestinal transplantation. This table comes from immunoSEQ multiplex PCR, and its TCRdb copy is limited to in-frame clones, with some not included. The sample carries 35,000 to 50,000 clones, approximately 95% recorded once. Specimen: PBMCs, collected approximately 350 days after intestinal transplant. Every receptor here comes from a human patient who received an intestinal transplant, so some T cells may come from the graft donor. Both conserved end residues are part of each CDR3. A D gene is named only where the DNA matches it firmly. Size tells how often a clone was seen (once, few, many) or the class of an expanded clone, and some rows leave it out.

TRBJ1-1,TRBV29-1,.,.,CSVSPGSWSEAFF,TGCAGCGTGTCCCCTGGGTCCTGGTCTGAAGCTTTCTTT
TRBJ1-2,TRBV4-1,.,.,CASRSFYGYTF,TGCGCCAGCAGGTCCTTCTATGGCTACACCTTC
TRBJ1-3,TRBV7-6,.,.,CASSFRRGLSGNTIYF,TGTGCCAGCAGTTTCCGGAGAGGGTTGAGCGGAAACACCATATATTTT
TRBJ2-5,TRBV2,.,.,CASIGGKVGQRETQYF,TGTGCCAGCATAGGGGGAAAGGTCGGGCAAAGAGAGACCCAGTACTTC
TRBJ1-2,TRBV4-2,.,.,CARSGEGGGLGYGYTF,TGTGCCCGCAGCGGAGAGGGGGGGGGCTTAGGCTATGGCTACACCTTC
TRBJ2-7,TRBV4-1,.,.,CASSQAFYRRSPNSYEQYF,TGCGCCAGCAGCCAAGCATTTTACAGGAGATCCCCGAACTCCTACGAGCAGTACTTC
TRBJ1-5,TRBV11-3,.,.,CASSLRTAGLGQPQHF,TGTGCCAGCAGCTTGCGGACGGCCGGTCTGGGTCAGCCCCAGCATTTT
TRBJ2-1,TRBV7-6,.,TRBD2,CASSLDASGRPYNEQFF,TGTGCCAGCAGCTTAGACGCCAGCGGGAGGCCCTACAATGAGCAGTTCTTC
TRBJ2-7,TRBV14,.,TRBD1,CASSQDPTWGQGTYEQYF,TGTGCCAGCAGCCAAGACCCTACTTGGGGACAGGGAACCTACGAGCAGTACTTC
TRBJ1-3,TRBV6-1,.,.,CASSEAIPGNTIYF,TGTGCCAGCAGTGAAGCTATTCCTGGAAACACCATATATTTT
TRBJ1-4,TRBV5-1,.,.,CAGSSGTPRENEKLFF,TGCGCCGGCAGCTCCGGGACTCCCAGAGAAAATGAAAAACTGTTTTTT
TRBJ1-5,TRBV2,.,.,CASSDRRTYSNQPQHF,TGTGCCAGCAGTGACCGCCGGACTTATAGCAATCAGCCCCAGCATTTT
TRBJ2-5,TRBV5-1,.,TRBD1,CASSLGQGETQYF,TGCGCCAGCAGCTTGGGACAGGGAGAGACCCAGTACTTC
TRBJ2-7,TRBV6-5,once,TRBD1,CASSYGQGSYEQYF,TGTGCCAGCAGCTATGGACAGGGCTCCTACGAGCAGTACTTC
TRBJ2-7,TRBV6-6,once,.,CASSYSPSGSYEQYF,TGTGCCAGCAGTTACTCCCCAAGCGGTTCCTACGAGCAGTACTTC
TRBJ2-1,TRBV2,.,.,CASSERGEAEQFF,TGTGCCAGCAGTGAAAGGGGGGAGGCTGAGCAGTTCTTC
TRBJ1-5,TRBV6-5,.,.,CASSNKIPSNQPQHF,TGTGCCAGCAGTAACAAGATCCCTAGCAATCAGCCCCAGCATTTT
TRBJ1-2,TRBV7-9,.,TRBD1,CASSLGGQGYGYTF,TGTGCCAGCAGCTTAGGGGGACAGGGGTACGGCTACACCTTC
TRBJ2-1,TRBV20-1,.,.,CSALRVNEQFF,TGCAGTGCGCTAAGGGTCAATGAGCAGTTCTTC
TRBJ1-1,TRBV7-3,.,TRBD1,CASSRFQGDTEAFF,TGTGCCAGCAGCCGGTTTCAGGGGGACACTGAAGCTTTCTTT
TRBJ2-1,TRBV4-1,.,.,CASSQDPPSEQFF,TGCGCCAGCAGCCAAGATCCCCCGAGTGAGCAGTTCTTC
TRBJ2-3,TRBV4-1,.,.,CASSQRTYPDTQYF,TGCGCCAGCAGCCAGAGGACTTATCCAGATACGCAGTATTTT
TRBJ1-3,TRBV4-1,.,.,CASSQIEQGSGNTIYF,TGCGCCAGCAGCCAAATAGAGCAGGGGTCTGGAAACACCATATATTTT
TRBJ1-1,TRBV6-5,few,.,CASSYSLNTEAFF,TGTGCCAGCAGTTACTCGTTGAACACTGAAGCTTTCTTT
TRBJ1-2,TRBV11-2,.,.,CASSPNTPRLAPNGYTF,TGTGCCAGCAGCCCAAACACCCCACGACTAGCCCCGAATGGCTACACCTTC
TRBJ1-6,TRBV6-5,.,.,CASRKGFLDSPLHF,TGTGCCAGCAGAAAGGGGTTCTTGGATTCACCCCTCCACTTT
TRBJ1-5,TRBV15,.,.,CATSRGWGNQPQHF,TGTGCCACCAGCAGAGGATGGGGCAATCAGCCCCAGCATTTT